This T cell receptor (beta chain) comes out of a study of CD8 T cells in ankylosing spondylitis listed by TCRdb under 2017. Looking at the study overall: The study profiled T cell receptor beta repertoires in healthy donors and ankylosing spondylitis patients to find disease-linked TCR variants. Peripheral blood was sampled, and synovial fluid was additionally collected from ankylosing spondylitis patients. In total, the full study cohort was made up of some 110 healthy donors and about two dozen ankylosing spondylitis patients.

This clonotype was seen at least ten times. Its antigen is currently not known. No qualities accompany the bases; no much larger clone lies one base away. For CDR1 and CDR2, the germline V gene (reference sequence) lists DFQATT and SNEGSKA. From cysteine to phenylalanine, the CDR3 is 15 amino acids long. This entry keeps only the CDR3 DNA: 45 bases, framed from base 1. Trimming removed 4 bases from V and 3 bases from J, leaving 17 bases between the germline ends. Sequenced on an Illumina HiSeq 2500. Quantitative 5'-RACE with molecular barcodes was the method used to prepare the TCR beta libraries. The source study handled its data this way. A new computational method based on a probabilistic model of VDJ rearrangement was used to identify disease-linked TCR variants. Starting from the raw public reads, TCRdb applied fastp trimming at Q25, assembled clones with MiXCR and retained in-frame beta chains. Duplicate CDR3 protein sequences are folded into a single record with the most common DNA and genes. TCRdb, not the authors, supplied the V and J calls. This sample lists some 800,000 distinct CDR3 sequences; roughly 10% were detected once. Jointly, the top ten make up about 0.5% of the sample.

Overall study outcomes, separate from this receptor: Some motif variants were previously reported in synovial fluid and blood of reactive arthritis patients, suggesting common disease-initiation mechanisms. The disease-linked clones were reported to be significantly enriched in matched synovial fluid samples from ankylosing spondylitis patients. A CD8+ phenotype was shown by the disease-linked clones, which were found at relatively low frequencies in peripheral blood. A TCR beta motif made up of several highly homologous amino acid variants appeared to be characteristic of blood from ankylosing spondylitis patients.

The receptor comes from a male donor with ankylosing spondylitis. What was sequenced was blood, either unsorted or a sorted T cell fraction (not recorded which). Recombination linked TRBV20-1 to TRBJ2-3; a tentative D call is TRBD2 (6 bases match). The nucleotide sequence reads TGCAGTGCTACAATGCGGACTACCTTTACAGATACGCAGTATTTT. This yields the protein CSATMRTTFTDTQYF.